This T cell receptor beta chain was captured in a study of shared clonotypes between healthy human individuals (TCRdb year 2020). With respect to the entire study: Two women and a few men aged 18 to 49 years were included in the cohort. The study deeply sequenced blood TCR repertoires of five healthy adults to estimate repertoire size and the extent of clonotype sharing between individuals. Between about 0.9 and 8.9 billion PBMCs per donor were obtained by leukapheresis. For each donor, CD4 naive and CD4 memory were each given three plates, CD8 naive was given two plates, and CD8 memory was given one plate. Libraries were prepared and TCR repertoires were sequenced by different laboratories using diverse techniques, in order to increase sequencing depth and limit assay-specific biases.

Using the deep immunoSEQ assay, TCR CDR3 regions were amplified from genomic DNA by multiplex PCR. Extracted genomic DNA from each cell subset was spread evenly across all wells of several immunoSEQ 96-well plates, with each plate serving as a replicate. For sorted subsets, 200 to 250 ng of genomic DNA, equivalent to roughly 33,000 T cell genomes, went into each replicate PCR. Purified libraries were quantified with a Qubit 3.0 fluorometer, sized on a Bioanalyzer 2100, and re-quantified with the KAPA Library Quantification kit. Every immunoSEQ 96-well plate was sequenced on a dedicated single-read 150-cycle Illumina NextSeq 550 flow cell. The source study handled its data this way. Because the immunoSEQ output held only junctional sequences and lacked quality scores, the filtering could not match the filtering applied to full-length reads. To assign V/J genes and CDR3, sequences were annotated against IMGT germline references using PyIR, a Python wrapper for IgBLAST v1.9. Any read was removed if the V/J assignment was weak (E-value above 1e-6), the CDR3 was missing, or the read contained stop codons, out-of-frame junctions, or ambiguous translated residues. V3J clonotypes were defined as sequences sharing an identical inferred V gene, J gene, and CDR3 amino acid sequence. Percentage overlap between repertoires was calculated by dividing the number of shared unique clonotypes by the size of the smaller repertoire. Three approaches were used to assess repertoire richness: RTK rarefaction, the Chao1 estimator, and Recon v2.1 estimates of unobserved clonotypes. Generation probabilities for all TCRbeta clonotypes obtained by the gDNA method from a handful of donors were computed using OLGA. The immuneACCESS repertoire file appears here via TCRdb, limited to in-frame rearrangements. These files lack a portion of the clones; in checked studies, under half of the deficit traces to unresolved V genes, and the cause of the others is not known. Clone size and the V and J calls come from that table; the DNA yielded D and trimming. The sample has around 2.1 million clones on record, just over 90% of them singletons. The ten largest clonotypes hold around 1.7% of the sample.

V loses 5 bases, J loses 8 bases, and the germline ends lie 25 bases apart. CDR3 length: 17 amino acids, cysteine to phenylalanine. The read is trimmed to its CDR3 DNA, 51 bases read in frame from base 1. Taken from the germline V gene (reference sequence), the CDR1 and CDR2 loops are MNHEY and SMNVEV. CD8 naive samples were obtained by positive selection for CCR7 among CD45RO-negative cells, yielding a CD45RA+CCR7+ population from which TemRA cells were excluded. Donors were healthy HIV-negative adults with no recently reported acute infections or vaccinations. All donors were Caucasian adults living in Nashville, Tennessee, USA. Blood was collected by leukapheresis, and PBMCs were isolated by Ficoll-Histopaque density gradient centrifugation and then cryopreserved in liquid nitrogen vapor phase. Purity and quantity of every magnetically sorted T cell population were checked by analytical flow cytometry. Each sorted fraction had its genomic DNA isolated and then quantified by UV absorbance on a Nanodrop 2000c.

On this clone: This clone's antigen is unknown. No clone much larger than this one lies a single base away; base qualities are absent.

What the work shows at the level of the full study, not this receptor alone: Rarefaction of sorted-subset datasets indicated incomplete sequencing despite the large sequencing depth. Because the study included a small number of donors, the genetic and exposure-history diversity represented was limited. Clonotypes shared by all four sorted-subset donors showed higher generation probabilities than non-shared clonotypes. Pairwise subsampling indicated that sequencing depth was expected to affect the degree of clonotype sharing among donors. Naive subsets generally had larger estimated clonotype richness than memory subsets. Across a few donors, 5% to 6% of naive CD4, around 3.5% of naive CD8, about 2.3% of memory CD4, and over 0.35% of memory CD8 clonotypes were shared. Sampling was restricted to blood, and TCR repertoires in tissue are likely to differ from TCR repertoires in blood.

The sequence links TRBV27 to TRBJ2-1, with TRBD2 tentatively as D gene (6 bases match). The material sequenced was naive CD8+ T cells from PBMCs. The label giving this sample's cell subset or site can be read as: CD45RA+CCR7+. This receptor was taken from a man between 18 and 35 years old in good health. Some clones in this sample may be carry-over from other donors' samples. The CDR3 sequence is CASSPYAPLARKDEQFF. The DNA sequence is TGTGCCAGCAGTCCCTACGCCCCACTAGCTAGAAAGGATGAGCAGTTCTTC.